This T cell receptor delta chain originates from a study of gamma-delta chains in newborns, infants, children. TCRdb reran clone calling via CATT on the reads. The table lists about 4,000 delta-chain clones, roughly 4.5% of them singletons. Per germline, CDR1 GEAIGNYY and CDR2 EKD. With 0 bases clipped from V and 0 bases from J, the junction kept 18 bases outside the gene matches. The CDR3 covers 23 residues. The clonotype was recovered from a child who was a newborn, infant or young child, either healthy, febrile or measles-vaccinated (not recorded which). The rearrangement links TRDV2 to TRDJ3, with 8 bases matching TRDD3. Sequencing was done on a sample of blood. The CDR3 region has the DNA TGTGCCTGTGACACCGTACAGTTGGTGGGGGATCCAGAAAGCTCCTGGGACACCCGACAGATGTTTTTC. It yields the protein CACDTVQLVGDPESSWDTRQMFF.